A selection of T cell receptor beta chains follows, all from one sample in a study of early T cells in non-severe SARS-CoV-2 infection. TCRdb re-called the 5' RACE reads through MiXCR, storing one row per CDR3 protein. The data show more than 45,000 distinct CDR3 sequences, with 6.5% to 8.5% seen just once and under 3.5% held by the top ten. Sequencing used whole blood. These TCRs come from an adult who was a healthcare worker with PCR-confirmed SARS-CoV-2 infection or an uninfected control (not recorded which). The CDR3 runs from the conserved cysteine through the conserved F or W. The order of the fields is CDR3 length, D gene, clone size, V gene, J gene, CDR3 DNA, CDR3 protein. The D gene is left open where the match is weak. The size entry is marked missing in some rows and otherwise reads once, few, many or a size class.

12	NA	few	TRBV6-5	TRBJ2-1	TGTGCCAGCAGTTCGCGATGGGATGAGCAGTTCTTC	CASSSRWDEQFF
14	TRBD2	many	TRBV2	TRBJ2-3	TGTGCCAGCAGCTCTAGCGGACCCACAGATACGCAGTATTTT	CASSSSGPTDTQYF
14	NA	many	TRBV11-2	TRBJ2-5	TGTGCCACCGAGGAGGGGGGTTCGATTGAGACCCAGTACTTC	CATEEGGSIETQYF
13	TRBD1	NA	TRBV6-1	TRBJ2-7	TGTGCCAGCAGTTACACAGGGGCCTACGAGCAGTACTTC	CASSYTGAYEQYF
15	TRBD1	NA	TRBV7-9	TRBJ1-2	TGTGCCAGCAGCCACCGTGGACAGGGACAGGACGGCTACACCTTC	CASSHRGQGQDGYTF
12	NA	NA	TRBV11-2	TRBJ1-2	TGTGCCAGCAGCTTAAGACGGAGAGGCTACACCTTC	CASSLRRRGYTF
18	TRBD2	few	TRBV9	TRBJ2-2	TGTGCCAGCAGCTACGGGACTAGCGGGAGGCGAAAGGGCGGGGAGCTGTTTTTT	CASSYGTSGRRKGGELFF
15	TRBD1	many	TRBV6-2/TRBV6-3	TRBJ2-2	TGTGCCAGCAGGGGAACAGGGGTTACAACCGGGGAGCTGTTTTTT	CASRGTGVTTGELFF
15	NA	few	TRBV11-2	TRBJ1-2	TGTGCCAGCAGCTTAGGGACGGGACCTCTCTATGGCTACACCTTC	CASSLGTGPLYGYTF
13	TRBD2	NA	TRBV30	TRBJ2-7	TGTGCCTGGAAGCGGGGGGCTACCTACGAGCAGTACTTC	CAWKRGATYEQYF
13	NA	few	TRBV2	TRBJ2-4	TGTGCCAGCAGTGACTCCTCCTGGGGCATTCAGTACTTC	CASSDSSWGIQYF
14	NA	many	TRBV6-6	TRBJ2-5	TGTGCCAGCAGTTACTCTGGAGGCGAGAAGACCCAGTACTTC	CASSYSGGEKTQYF
15	NA	many	TRBV29-1	TRBJ1-5	TGCAGCGTCCGAACCGGGATGGGAGAGTATCAGCCCCAGCATTTT	CSVRTGMGEYQPQHF
13	TRBD1	NA	TRBV7-9	TRBJ1-2	TGTGCCAGCAGCACCGGGACAGCCTATGGCTACACCTTC	CASSTGTAYGYTF
14	NA	many	TRBV5-1	TRBJ1-1	TGCGCCAGCAGCATCGTTGACGGTAGCACTGAAGCTTTCTTT	CASSIVDGSTEAFF
14	NA	many	TRBV27	TRBJ1-1	TGTGCCAGCAGTTCCGCGGACAGGAACACTGAAGCTTTCTTT	CASSSADRNTEAFF
13	NA	NA	TRBV12-3/TRBV12-4	TRBJ1-1	TGTGCCAGCACTAAAGGGATAGTCACTGAAGCTTTCTTT	CASTKGIVTEAFF
14	TRBD1	NA	TRBV29-1	TRBJ2-1	TGCAGCGTCTCCGACAGGGTAGGGTACAATGAGCAGTTCTTC	CSVSDRVGYNEQFF
14	TRBD2	NA	TRBV5-4	TRBJ2-7	TGTGCCAGCAGCAGAGAAGCGGGACCCTACGAGCAGTACTTC	CASSREAGPYEQYF
12	NA	few	TRBV19	TRBJ2-1	TGTGCCAGCTTTGACCGACCGTGGGAGCAGTTCTTC	CASFDRPWEQFF
15	TRBD1	few	TRBV5-6	TRBJ1-2	TGTGCCAGCAGCCCCTGGACAGGGAGTGGCTATGGCTACACCTTC	CASSPWTGSGYGYTF
15	TRBD2	many	TRBV7-3	TRBJ2-5	TGTGCCAGCAGCTTAGGGACTAGCGGGAGAGAGACCCAGTACTTC	CASSLGTSGRETQYF
16	TRBD1	many	TRBV12-3/TRBV12-4	TRBJ1-1	TGTGCCAGCAGTTTCCTGGACAGGGGGCTAAGCACTGAAGCTTTCTTT	CASSFLDRGLSTEAFF
14	TRBD1	NA	TRBV7-9	TRBJ2-7	TGTGCCAGCAGCTTCACAGGGGGCCATGACGAGCAGTACTTC	CASSFTGGHDEQYF
12	NA	NA	TRBV7-9	TRBJ2-3	TGTGCCAGCAGCTTAATCCCAGATACGCAGTATTTT	CASSLIPDTQYF
15	NA	many	TRBV28	TRBJ2-1	TGTGCCAGCTCCCAAGGGGTCCTCTCCTACAATGAGCAGTTCTTC	CASSQGVLSYNEQFF
14	NA	few	TRBV6-1	TRBJ2-7	TGTGCCAGCAGTGTTAGATCTCGAGCCTACGAGCAGTACTTC	CASSVRSRAYEQYF
17	TRBD2	NA	TRBV28	TRBJ2-3	TGTGCCAGCAGACTAGGGGGGACTAGGGGAATTTCAGATACGCAGTATTTT	CASRLGGTRGISDTQYF
16	TRBD2	many	TRBV10-3	TRBJ2-3	TGTGCCATCAGTGAGTCTAGCGGGGGACTTGCAGATACGCAGTATTTT	CAISESSGGLADTQYF
15	NA	many	TRBV11-2	TRBJ1-1	TGTGCCAGCAGCTTCTATTCAGGGCGGAACACTGAAGCTTTCTTT	CASSFYSGRNTEAFF
11	NA	NA	TRBV27	TRBJ2-3	TGTGCCAGCACCGGGGGAGATACGCAGTATTTT	CASTGGDTQYF
16	TRBD2	few	TRBV7-9	TRBJ2-1	TGTGCCAGCAGCTCCAGACTAGCGGAATACTACAATGAGCAGTTCTTC	CASSSRLAEYYNEQFF
16	NA	few	TRBV18	TRBJ2-1	TGTGCCAGCTCACCCCCCCTCAGAACGAGGTACAATGAGCAGTTCTTC	CASSPPLRTRYNEQFF
12	NA	NA	TRBV3-1	TRBJ1-4	TGTGCCAGCAGCCAAGCGCCATGGAAACTGTTTTTT	CASSQAPWKLFF
18	TRBD1	medium-sized	TRBV5-4	TRBJ2-7	TGTGCCAGCAGCCCGACGCCTCCGGGACAGGGGAGCTCCTACGAGCAGTACTTC	CASSPTPPGQGSSYEQYF
16	TRBD2	few	TRBV7-8	TRBJ2-5	TGTGCCAGCAGCTCCTCCGGACTAGCGTTTGGAGAGACCCAGTACTTC	CASSSSGLAFGETQYF
15	NA	many	TRBV7-2	TRBJ2-5	TGTGCCAGCAGATTTCCGGGGCTGGGGCGAGAGACCCAGTACTTC	CASRFPGLGRETQYF
16	NA	NA	TRBV14	TRBJ2-4	TGTGCCAGCAGCCATCGACCGGGACTAGCCAAAAACATTCAGTACTTC	CASSHRPGLAKNIQYF
14	NA	NA	TRBV6-6	TRBJ2-7	TGTGCCAGCAGGAGGGGCGGAGCACCTTACGAGCAGTACTTC	CASRRGGAPYEQYF
16	TRBD2	many	TRBV28	TRBJ2-1	TGTGCCAGCAGTGCAGTAACTAGCGGGACTCACAATGAGCAGTTCTTC	CASSAVTSGTHNEQFF
15	TRBD2	few	TRBV10-3	TRBJ2-1	TGTGCCATCGGGATTGGACTAGCGGGAGAGGCTGAGCAGTTCTTC	CAIGIGLAGEAEQFF
17	TRBD2	many	TRBV7-2	TRBJ2-3	TGTGCCAGCAGCTATAGAAGGAGCGGGATTAGCACAGATACGCAGTATTTT	CASSYRRSGISTDTQYF
16	NA	many	TRBV7-8	TRBJ1-4	TGTGCCAGCAGTTTCCGGCTGCGGGGGTTAGGGGAAAAACTGTTTTTT	CASSFRLRGLGEKLFF
16	TRBD1	many	TRBV19	TRBJ1-6	TGTGCCAGTAGTGCCTCGGGACAGGGGGACGGATCACCCCTCCACTTT	CASSASGQGDGSPLHF
11	NA	many	TRBV2	TRBJ2-7	TGTGCCAGCAGCCCGGAGGCCGAGCAGTACTTC	CASSPEAEQYF
15	TRBD1	many	TRBV18	TRBJ2-7	TGTGCCAGCTCGGGACCGGGACAGATGTCCTACGAGCAGTACTTC	CASSGPGQMSYEQYF
16	NA	NA	TRBV5-5	TRBJ2-5	TGTGCCAGCAGCCCCTCCGGAGACCTCTGGGGGGAGACCCAGTACTTC	CASSPSGDLWGETQYF
17	TRBD2	NA	TRBV28	TRBJ2-3	TGTGCCAGCAGTTTCGAAGCGGGAGGTGCTCGCACAGATACGCAGTATTTT	CASSFEAGGARTDTQYF
14	NA	NA	TRBV4-2	TRBJ2-7	TGTGCCAGCAGCCAGGCACGCACGAGAGGCGAGCAGTACTTC	CASSQARTRGEQYF
14	TRBD2	many	TRBV27	TRBJ2-3	TGTGCCAGCAGCCAGGGACTAACCACAGATACGCAGTATTTT	CASSQGLTTDTQYF
15	NA	many	TRBV7-3	TRBJ1-2	TGTGCCAGCAGCTTAAGTGGGGGGCAAACCTATGGCTACACCTTC	CASSLSGGQTYGYTF
14	NA	many	TRBV3-1	TRBJ2-3	TGTGCCAGCAGCCAAGACTTCCTAGCCGGGACGCAGTATTTT	CASSQDFLAGTQYF
16	TRBD1	many	TRBV7-9	TRBJ1-3	TGTGCCAGCAGTCAAACCGGGACAGGGGCTGGAAACACCATATATTTT	CASSQTGTGAGNTIYF
19	TRBD2	few	TRBV7-6	TRBJ2-7	TGTGCCAGCAGCCCTGGGACTAGCGGGAGTACTTACGCGCCCTACGAGCAGTACTTC	CASSPGTSGSTYAPYEQYF
14	TRBD2	few	TRBV7-9	TRBJ2-7	TGTGCCAGCAGCCGGCACCAGCGGGACTACGAGCAGTACTTC	CASSRHQRDYEQYF
13	NA	NA	TRBV7-2	TRBJ2-7	TGTGCCAGCAGCACCAACAACAAGTACGAGCAGTACTTC	CASSTNNKYEQYF
15	NA	NA	TRBV6-1	TRBJ1-1	TGTGCCAGCAGTGAAGGGGCAGACGCGAACACTGAAGCTTTCTTT	CASSEGADANTEAFF